Below, 27 T cell receptor beta chains from the same sample are listed, as sequenced in a study of blood T cell repertoires in COVID-19. The table came from immunoSEQ multiplex PCR; TCRdb's copy has only in-frame clones and leaves some out. The table lists under 300,000 clones, approximately 89% of them singletons, with approximately 2.3% in the top ten. The sample taken for sequencing was PBMCs or T cells enriched from blood (not recorded which). These receptors all come from a woman aged 40-49 years with acute COVID-19.

This clone was found a few times. V is TRBV2 and J is TRBJ1-3, with D hard to call. Between the trimmed V and J ends, which lost 2 bases and 2 bases, there was a span of 13 bases. The CDR3 covers 16 residues. In germline, CDR1 is SNHLY, CDR2 FYNNEI. The CDR3 DNA reads as TGTGCCAGCAGTGAATTGTTCGGTGTGACTGGAAACACCATATATTTT. Translating gives CASSELFGVTGNTIYF.

The chain has TRBV18 and TRBJ2-5; 8 bases line up with TRBD2. The trim removed 2 bases at V and 1 base at J, leaving 0 bases unmatched. CDR1 is KGHSH and CDR2 is LQKENI in the germline V gene. This CDR3 is built from 14 residues. The DNA of the CDR3 is TGTGCCAGCTCACCAGGACTAGCCCAAGAGACCCAGTACTTC. Protein: CASSPGLAQETQYF.

This chain joins TRBV12-3 or TRBV12-4 and TRBJ1-1, with TRBD1 matching 7 bases. The CDR3 contains 13 residues. V was clipped by 6 bases and J by 4 bases; unmatched bases: 5. This CDR3 is CASSPGGRTEAFF. Written as DNA, the CDR3 is TGTGCCAGCAGCCCAGGGGGTCGCACTGAAGCTTTCTTT.

V is TRBV7-9 and J is TRBJ1-2; TRBD1 agrees at 9 bases. V gave up 4 bases and J gave up 8 bases; unmatched junction bases: 8. The CDR3 runs to 14 residues. Germline V lookup: CDR1 SEHNR, CDR2 FQNEAQ (reference sequence). The CDR3, as DNA: TGTGCCAGCAGCTGGGTCACAGGGGGCCCGGGCTACACCTTC. Amino acid sequence: CASSWVTGGPGYTF.

The genes are TRBV11-2 and TRBJ2-3, with a tentative D call TRBD2 (5 bases). V shed 5 bases and J shed 5 bases, with 20 bases lying between them. CDR1 and CDR2 (germline): SGHAT, FQNNGV. This CDR3 spans 16 amino acids. As DNA, the CDR3 is TGTGCCAGCAGCCCCAAACCCGCGGGTGTTAAAGATACGCAGTATTTT. Its translation is CASSPKPAGVKDTQYF.

The rearrangement joins TRBV15 to TRBJ2-1; TRBD1 might be the D (7 bases). The CDR3 runs to 17 residues. V was pared by 3 bases and J by 7 bases, with 22 bases between. Germline CDR1 LNHNV, CDR2 YYDKDF (reference sequence). CDR3 DNA sequence: TGTGCCACCAGCAGTCCCCGGGGGACAGCTCAGAGGAATGAGCAGTTCTTC. Its protein is CATSSPRGTAQRNEQFF.

V is TRBV7-8 and J is TRBJ2-6; 10 nucleotides align to TRBD1. Trimming removed 6 bases from V and 2 bases from J; junction bases left unmatched: 7. CDR1 is SGHVS, CDR2 FQNEAQ, per germline. The CDR3 covers 17 residues. The DNA for the CDR3 is TGTGCCAGCAGACGAGGGACAGGGGTCGCTGGGGCCAACGTCCTGACTTTC. Protein: CASRRGTGVAGANVLTF.

The chain recombines TRBV27 with TRBJ1-5; TRBD1 agrees at 8 bases. The CDR3 has 17 residues. The junction had 16 bases not matched to a gene; V was cut back by 2 bases and J by 10 bases. Germline assignment: CDR1 MNHEY and CDR2 SMNVEV (reference sequence). CDR3 loop: CASSLLQGAEKPAPQHF. CDR3 sequence (DNA): TGTGCCAGCAGTTTACTTCAGGGGGCGGAGAAACCAGCCCCCCAGCATTTT.

The V gene is TRBV7-9, the J gene TRBJ2-3; D possibly corresponds to TRBD2 (5 bases). The ends were cut back, 1 base at V and 3 bases at J, with 8 bases in the middle. The CDR3 is 14 amino acids. Germline V gives CDR1 SEHNR, CDR2 FQNEAQ (reference sequence). CDR3 nucleotide sequence: TGTGCCAGCAGCTTAGATCGGGGTACAGATACGCAGTATTTT. It encodes CASSLDRGTDTQYF. The full variable domain, its missing parts supplied by reference TRBV7-9 and TRBJ2-3, is DTGVSQNPRHKITKRGQNVTFRCDPISEHNRLYWYRQTLGQGPEFLTYFQNEAQLEKSRLLSDRFSAERPKGSFSTLEIQRTEQGDSAMYLCASSLDRGTDTQYFGPGTRLTVL.

The chain links TRBV9 to TRBJ1-1; D is possibly TRBD1 (5 bases). Trimming cost V 4 bases and J 4 bases, with 11 bases left between them. The CDR3 has 13 residues. Per the germline V gene, CDR1 is SGDLS and CDR2 is YYNGEE. The CDR3 sequence: CASSRRVGTEAFF. CDR3 bases: TGTGCCAGCAGCCGCAGGGTCGGCACTGAAGCTTTCTTT.

The gene calls are TRBV3-1 (or the pseudogene TRBV3-2) and TRBJ1-6; D remains unclear. The CDR3 totals 16 residues. V lost 8 bases and J 7 bases, leaving 21 bases between the germline ends. Germline V gene data show CDR1 as LGHDT and CDR2 as YNNKEL (reference sequence). DNA for the CDR3: TGTGCCAGCCAGGAGGCGAAATACGACTGGAATTCACCCCTCCACTTT. This translates into CASQEAKYDWNSPLHF.

This chain connects TRBV30 to TRBJ2-1, with TRBD2 identical over 10 bases. This CDR3 is built from 16 residues. CDR1 and CDR2 (germline): GTSNPN, SVGIG (reference sequence). V lost 3 bases and J lost 4; bases outside the gene matches: 9. This chain's CDR3 is CAWRSTSGARYNEQFF. CDR3 DNA sequence: TGTGCCTGGAGGTCTACTAGCGGGGCTAGATACAATGAGCAGTTCTTC. The full variable domain, rest sourced from reference TRBV30 and TRBJ2-1, is SQTIHQWPATLVQPVGSPLSLECTVEGTSNPNLYWYRQAAGRGLQLLFYSVGIGQISSEVPQNLSASRPQDRQFILSSKKLLLSDSGFYLCAWRSTSGARYNEQFFGPGTRLTVL.

The chain carries TRBV6-5 and TRBJ1-5; D perhaps matches TRBD1 (6 bases). V was pared by 6 bases and J by 4 bases, with 16 bases between. CDR1 and CDR2 (germline): MNHEY, SVGAGI. This CDR3 spans 15 amino acids. The CDR3 nucleotides read TGTGCCAGCAGGGGGGGGGCCCTAGGGAATCAGCCCCAGCATTTT. Amino acid sequence: CASRGGALGNQPQHF.

This clone appeared a single time. The chain combines TRBV6-5 with TRBJ2-7, with 8 positions matching TRBD1. CDR1 is MNHEY and CDR2 is SVGAGI in the germline V gene. Germline trimming cut 7 bases from V and 2 bases from J; bases unmatched to any gene: 7. The CDR3 consists of 14 residues. The CDR3 region has the DNA TGTGCCAGCATCGACAGGGGAGGAACCTACGAGCAGTACTTC. Residues: CASIDRGGTYEQYF.

The chain employs TRBV29-1 and TRBJ2-2; tentatively, D is TRBD2 (6 bases). The ends were cut back, 4 bases at V and 7 bases at J, with 13 bases in the middle. The CDR3 loop spans 13 amino acids. CDR1 is SQVTM and CDR2 is ANQGSEA in the germline V gene. This chain's CDR3 is CSVGGDRIGELFF. CDR3 coding DNA: TGCAGCGTTGGGGGGGACCGGATCGGGGAGCTGTTTTTT.

This chain connects TRBV19 to TRBJ1-3; a possible D gene is TRBD1 (6 bases). The CDR3 loop spans 16 amino acids. Germline CDR1 LNHDA, CDR2 SQIVND (reference sequence). V lost 7 bases, J lost 5 bases, and 21 bases lay in between. The CDR3 is CASTNVGRGGRNTIYF. The CDR3 DNA reads as TGTGCCAGTACAAATGTGGGCAGGGGAGGGCGAAACACCATATATTTT. Looking up the rest from reference TRBV19 and TRBJ1-3 gives the full variable domain: DGGITQSPKYLFRKEGQNVTLSCEQNLNHDAMYWYRQDPGQGLRLIYYSQIVNDFQKGDIAEGYSVSREKKESFPLTVTSAQKNPTAFYLCASTNVGRGGRNTIYFGEGSWLTVV.

V and J are TRBV6-5 and TRBJ2-7; no clear D. V lost 7 bases and J 3 bases, leaving 10 bases between the germline ends. This CDR3 has 12 amino acids. CDR1 MNHEY and CDR2 SVGAGI come from the germline V gene. In DNA, the CDR3 is TGTGCCAGCACCCCTACGAGCTACGAGCAGTACTTC. This sequence encodes CASTPTSYEQYF.

The chain has TRBV19 and TRBJ1-5, with D maybe TRBD1 (6 bases). The CDR3 has 14 amino acids. CDR1 is LNHDA, CDR2 SQIVND, per germline (reference sequence). Deletions cut 4 bases from V and 6 bases from J, with 13 bases between. The CDR3: CASSNLQGSQPQHF. Here the CDR3 DNA reads TGTGCCAGTAGTAATCTCCAGGGGAGTCAGCCCCAGCATTTT.

The gene calls are TRBV5-5 and TRBJ2-7; weak D call: TRBD1 (6 bases). Trimming cost V 1 base and J 4 bases, with 15 bases left between them. The V gene's germline CDR1 is SGHKS and CDR2 YYEKEE (reference sequence). CDR3 size: 15 residues. The CDR3: CASSLLAGATYEQYV. CDR3 nucleotides: TGTGCCAGCAGCTTGCTCGCAGGGGCCACTTACGAGCAGTACGTC.

In its sample, this clone was seen once. This chain joins TRBV7-9 and TRBJ2-5, with 7 bases that match TRBD1. Unmatched junction bases numbered 3, after V lost 4 bases and J lost 4 bases. Germline V gene lookup returns CDR1 SEHNR and CDR2 FQNEAQ (reference sequence). CDR3 size: 13 residues. The CDR3 sequence: CASSSTGTETQYF. In DNA form, the CDR3 reads TGTGCCAGCAGCTCGACAGGGACAGAGACCCAGTACTTC.

V usage is TRBV7-2 and J usage is TRBJ1-1; 10 bases line up with TRBD1. Germline values: CDR1 SGHTA, CDR2 FQGNSA. This CDR3 contains 14 residues. Trimming cost V 5 bases and J 6 bases; bases outside gene matches: 6. As DNA, the CDR3 is TGTGCCAGCAGCCCCTGGGACAGGGGAGCTGAAGCTTTCTTT. Its translation: CASSPWDRGAEAFF. Combining the CDR3 with reference TRBV7-2 and TRBJ1-1 gives the whole variable domain GAGVSQSPSNKVTEKGKDVELRCDPISGHTALYWYRQSLGQGLEFLIYFQGNSAPDKSGLPSDRFSAERTGGSVSTLTIQRTQQEDSAVYLCASSPWDRGAEAFFGQGTRLTVV.

This chain joins TRBV7-2 and TRBJ1-5; TRBD1 matches 7 bases. The CDR3 contains 17 residues. Germline V gene sequence: CDR1 SGHTA, CDR2 FQGNSA. The J segment lost 1 base and the V segment lost 1 base, leaving 7 bases of the junction unmatched. The CDR3 DNA sequence: TGTGCCAGCAGCTTAGGCTTTACAGGGGCGAGCAATCAGCCCCAGCATTTT. Translated: CASSLGFTGASNQPQHF.

The CDR3 sequence: CASSPYDRGSGANVLTF. CDR3 in DNA: TGTGCCAGCTCACCTTACGACAGGGGGTCTGGGGCCAACGTCCTGACTTTC. The chain is built from TRBV18 and TRBJ2-6, with TRBD1 matching over 9 bases. J lost 1 base, V lost 3 bases, and 4 bases had no gene match. The CDR3 totals 17 residues. From germline, CDR1 is KGHSH and CDR2 LQKENI.

The genes are TRBV9 and TRBJ1-2, with D unresolved. Germline lookup yields CDR1 SGDLS and CDR2 YYNGEE. The CDR3 is made up of 15 amino acids. V was clipped by 0 bases and J by 2 bases, with 11 bases between them. The CDR3 region has the DNA TGTGCCAGCAGCGTAGTGGAAGACACCAACTATGGCTACACCTTC. Translation: CASSVVEDTNYGYTF.

J is TRBJ2-7 and V is TRBV7-2; perhaps TRBD1 as D (5 bases). The CDR3 covers 13 residues. The germline V and J ends were trimmed by 5 bases and 5 bases, with 13 bases remaining between them. Germline CDR1 is SGHTA and CDR2 is FQGNSA. The CDR3: CASSPQRGNEQYF. The CDR3 DNA reads TGTGCCAGCAGCCCCCAAAGGGGCAACGAGCAGTACTTC.

This chain connects TRBV21-1 to TRBJ2-1; the D call in the table, TRBD2, was not verified against the DNA. TRBV21-1 is a pseudogene segment. The CDR3 is 17 residues long. CDR3: CASSLIRTSRNYNEQFF. The CDR3, as DNA: TGTGCCAGCAGCCTCATTAGGACTAGCCGCAACTACAATGAGCAGTTCTTC.

The chain couples TRBV5-4 to TRBJ1-1; weak D call: TRBD1 (6 bases). The CDR3 is 13 amino acids. The germline CDR1 and CDR2 sequences are SGHNT and YYREEE (reference sequence). V gave up 4 bases and J gave up 2 bases, with 9 bases separating them. CDR3 protein: CASSRGSNTEAFF. The CDR3, as DNA: TGTGCCAGCAGCAGGGGGTCTAACACTGAAGCTTTCTTT.